This T cell receptor (beta chain) was observed in a study of CD8+ T cells in alopecia areata. Background on the study: By percentage of affected scalp area, the severity of treated patients was scored. Study findings and constraints: Lesional scalp, especially alopecia totalis/universalis, showed higher clonality than normal scalp. Scalp clonality and expanded CD8+ clones among the top 100 were significantly decreased by tofacitinib.

The treatment was: oral pan-JAK inhibitor, 5-10 mg twice daily. Peripheral blood samples and lesional scalp punch biopsies were obtained from alopecia areata patients. In regard to this clone: The antigen remains unidentified. This sample includes further DNA sequences coding for the same CDR3.

TCR sequencing used cDNA made by reverse transcription of extracted RNA. Method: immunoSEQ multiplex PCR; TCRdb's copy keeps in-frame clones and lacks some. This table has 150,000 to 200,000 clones, roughly 70% appearing once. CDR1 SQVTM and CDR2 ANQGSEA come from the germline V gene. The V gene end was trimmed by 6 bases and the J gene end by 0 bases; junction bases not matched to a gene: 2. CDR3 length: 13 residues. The chain combines TRBV29-1 with TRBJ2-3; 8 bases are a match to TRBD1. The TCR originated in a human donor with alopecia areata. The sequenced sample was CD4+ T cells sorted from blood, obtained around week 50, from a patient treated with tofacitinib. The DNA for the CDR3 is TGCAGCGTCCGACAGGGGAGCACAGATACGCAGTATTTT. Amino acid sequence: CSVRQGSTDTQYF.